This T cell receptor beta chain was sequenced in a study of cytomegalovirus exposure and HLA in healthy donors. Study findings and constraints: CMV antigen specificity was confirmed in vitro for three CMV-associated chains. Available immune exposure information covered CMV serostatus only. Analyses of presence and absence presupposed an approximately uniform sequencing depth across donors.

As to this clone: Antigen unknown.

CDR1 is LNHDA and CDR2 is SQIVND in the germline V gene (reference sequence). The CDR3 has 12 amino acids. Trimming shortened V by 6 bases and J by 4 bases, and 9 bases separated the two germline ends. Researchers ran the PCR with 60 Vbeta and 13 Jbeta primers. Profiling relied on immunoSEQ multiplex PCR, and the TCRdb table lists in-frame clones only, not all of them. The top ten clones hold under 4% of a sample with 90,000 to 110,000 clones, almost 70% of them seen once. This chain uses TRBV19 with TRBJ1-1; possibly TRBD1 for D (5 bases). Sample: PBMCs. The TCR sequence derives from a man aged 25 to 40 in good health and CMV-seronegative. The CDR3 region is CASRWGGTEAFF. In DNA form, the CDR3 reads TGTGCCAGTAGATGGGGGGGCACTGAAGCTTTCTTT.